What follows are 21 T cell receptor beta chains derived from one specimen sequenced in a study of T-cell reconstitution after alpha-beta-depleted transplantation in children. The TCRbeta library was prepared with unique molecular identifiers. From the PCR reads, TCRdb called clonotypes with MiXCR, one entry per CDR3 protein. The sample yields roughly 200,000 distinct CDR3 sequences, around 10% seen once. This sample comprised PBMCs from the stem cell graft donor, obtained from the stem cell graft. These receptors all stem from a human donor who donated a stem cell graft to a child with acute lymphoblastic leukemia.

In this sample, this clonotype turned up a few times. The chain uses TRBV20-1 and TRBJ1-1, with TRBD1 matching 7 bases. The CDR3 runs to 13 residues. V lost 2 bases, J lost 4 bases, and 4 bases stayed unmatched. The germline gives CDR1 DFQATT, CDR2 SNEGSKA (reference sequence). CDR3 coding DNA: TGCAGTGCTAGACGGGCAGGGGGCACTGAAGCTTTCTTT. Residues: CSARRAGGTEAFF.

In its sample, this clonotype was seen many times. This chain uses TRBV2 with TRBJ2-1; the match to TRBD2 covers 7 bases. V shed 6 bases and J 0 bases; nucleotides not matched to a gene: 5. The length of the CDR3 is 15 residues. The germline V gene has CDR1 SNHLY and CDR2 FYNNEI. CDR3 in DNA: TGTGCCAGCAGGGGGGGGATTAGCTCCTACAATGAGCAGTTCTTC. Its protein is CASRGGISSYNEQFF.

The J gene is TRBJ1-2, the V gene TRBV27; 7 bases match TRBD1. Trimming took 5 bases from V and 6 from J; bases not matched to a gene: 9. The CDR3 consists of 14 residues. CDR1 and CDR2 from the germline V gene are MNHEY and SMNVEV (reference sequence). For the CDR3, the DNA is TGTGCCAGCAGTCCCCGACAGGGTTACGATGGCTACACCTTC. This sequence encodes CASSPRQGYDGYTF.

This chain links TRBV10-1 with TRBJ2-7; TRBD1 aligns across 9 bases. The germline gives CDR1 WNHNN, CDR2 SYGVQD (reference sequence). The CDR3 extends over 11 amino acids. V trimming: 10 bases; J trimming: 9 bases; junction bases outside the gene matches: 7. CDR3 region: CATGQGFLQYF. The CDR3 bases are TGCGCCACCGGACAGGGGTTCCTGCAGTACTTC.

This clonotype was counted many times. The V and J genes are TRBV29-1 and TRBJ1-1, with D possibly being TRBD1 (5 bases). The length of the CDR3 is 13 residues. The V gene lost 0 bases and the J gene lost 4 bases, with 9 bases spanning the gap. Germline assignment: CDR1 SQVTM and CDR2 ANQGSEA. This CDR3 is CSVEDRVGTEAFF. CDR3 nucleotides: TGCAGCGTTGAAGACAGGGTCGGCACTGAAGCTTTCTTT.

This clonotype was seen many times. This chain uses TRBV6-5 with TRBJ2-1; a possible D gene is TRBD1 (5 bases). In germline, CDR1 is MNHEY, CDR2 SVGAGI. Trimming stripped 0 bases from V and 4 bases from J, with 13 bases between. The CDR3 is made up of 16 amino acids. The CDR3 sequence is CASSYSAGSGYNEQFF. CDR3 nucleotides: TGTGCCAGCAGTTACTCGGCAGGGTCCGGATACAATGAGCAGTTCTTC.

The chain couples TRBV30 to TRBJ2-5, with D hard to call. This CDR3 comprises 13 residues. Germline CDR1 is GTSNPN and CDR2 is SVGIG (reference sequence). V was trimmed by 3 bases and J by 5 bases, leaving 13 bases between them. The CDR3 protein is CAWRSRPWETQYF. DNA of the CDR3: TGTGCCTGGAGGTCTAGACCTTGGGAGACCCAGTACTTC.

This clonotype was counted many times. This rearrangement joins TRBV15 to TRBJ1-1, with D unresolved. This CDR3 comprises 15 residues. Trimming shortened V by 0 bases and J by 0 bases, and 8 bases separated the two germline ends. CDR1 is LNHNV, CDR2 YYDKDF, per germline (reference sequence). The CDR3 reads CATSRDPGLNTEAFF. In DNA form, the CDR3 reads TGTGCCACCAGCAGAGACCCGGGCTTGAACACTGAAGCTTTCTTT.

The sample holds many counts of this clonotype. CDR3 in DNA: TGCGCCAGCAGCCAAGATTCCCAACTACCCCACGAGCAGTACTTC. Translating it yields CASSQDSQLPHEQYF. The J gene is TRBJ2-7, the V gene TRBV4-3; D remains ambiguous. The CDR3 consists of 15 residues. V shed 0 bases and J shed 5 bases, with 14 bases lying between them. Germline-derived CDR1 and CDR2 are LGHNA and YSLEER.

This clonotype was seen ten or more times. The rearrangement uses TRBV19 and TRBJ2-1; TRBD1 matches 8 bases. The CDR3 is 15 amino acids. Germline V gene sequence: CDR1 LNHDA, CDR2 SQIVND (reference sequence). After removal of 6 bases from V and 4 bases from J, the junction contained 8 bases not matched to a gene. CDR3 loop: CASSNRGWGYNEQFF. The CDR3 region has the DNA TGTGCCAGTAGCAACAGGGGGTGGGGTTACAATGAGCAGTTCTTC. Full variable domain (outside the CDR3, taken from reference TRBV19 and TRBJ2-1): DGGITQSPKYLFRKEGQNVTLSCEQNLNHDAMYWYRQDPGQGLRLIYYSQIVNDFQKGDIAEGYSVSREKKESFPLTVTSAQKNPTAFYLCASSNRGWGYNEQFFGPGTRLTVL.

This clonotype was seen repeatedly, ten times or more. The chain is built from TRBV4-3 and TRBJ1-4, with 8 bases identical to TRBD1. This CDR3 is 13 amino acids long. V shed 7 bases and J 3 bases; nucleotides not matched to a gene: 1. CDR1 is LGHNA and CDR2 is YSLEER in the germline V gene. The CDR3 DNA is TGCGCCAGCAACAGGGGGGCTAATGAAAAACTGTTTTTT. It translates to CASNRGANEKLFF.

The chain employs TRBV5-6 and TRBJ2-7; D is possibly TRBD1 (6 bases). The germline V gene encodes CDR1 SGHDT and CDR2 YYEEEE. The CDR3 has 16 residues. V was cut by 4 bases and J by 0 bases, with 17 bases left in between. The chain's CDR3 is CASSSGRTVTSYEQYF. In DNA form, the CDR3 reads TGTGCCAGCAGCAGCGGCCGGACAGTAACCTCCTACGAGCAGTACTTC.

This clonotype was seen only once. The chain has TRBV12-5 and TRBJ1-2; tentative D call: TRBD1 (5 bases). V lost 5 bases to trimming and J lost 3 bases, with 16 bases between them. Per germline, CDR1 LGHNT and CDR2 FRNRAP. The CDR3 totals 15 residues. The CDR3 DNA reads as TGTGCTAGTGGTCCTGATACGACCAGGGACTATGGCTACACCTTC. Protein product: CASGPDTTRDYGYTF.

The chain is built from TRBV7-2 and TRBJ2-1; 7 bases are a match to TRBD2. This CDR3 is built from 14 residues. With V trimmed by 1 base and J by 9 bases, 6 bases remained unmatched. From germline, CDR1 is SGHTA and CDR2 FQGNSA. As DNA, the CDR3 is TGTGCCAGCAGCTTAGAGGGCGGGGGTATTGAGCAGTTCTTC. Encoded protein: CASSLEGGGIEQFF. Looking up the rest from reference TRBV7-2 and TRBJ2-1 gives the full variable domain: GAGVSQSPSNKVTEKGKDVELRCDPISGHTALYWYRQSLGQGLEFLIYFQGNSAPDKSGLPSDRFSAERTGGSVSTLTIQRTQQEDSAVYLCASSLEGGGIEQFFGPGTRLTVL.

Ten or more counts support this clonotype. The chain combines TRBV12-3 or TRBV12-4 with TRBJ2-7; TRBD2 matches at 10 bases. V lost 6 bases to trimming and J lost 2 bases; unmatched junction nucleotides: 4. This CDR3 region has 14 residues. CDR3 protein: CASRNLAGAYEQYF. DNA of the CDR3: TGTGCCAGCAGAAATCTAGCGGGAGCCTACGAGCAGTACTTC.

Only a few counts were recorded for this clonotype. The J gene is TRBJ2-1, the V gene TRBV27; D may be TRBD1 or TRBD2 (5 bases each). This CDR3 is 14 amino acids long. Germline CDR1 reads MNHEY; CDR2 reads SMNVEV (reference sequence). V was cut by 4 bases and J by 4 bases, with 11 bases left in between. The CDR3 DNA sequence: TGTGCCAGCAGTTATCGGGGCCCTTACAATGAGCAGTTCTTC. This encodes CASSYRGPYNEQFF.

This clonotype showed up just a few times. The chain carries TRBV6-5 and TRBJ2-2; no clear D gene. The CDR3 spans 15 residues. The V gene lost 4 bases and the J gene lost 7 bases, with 16 bases spanning the gap. In germline, CDR1 is MNHEY, CDR2 SVGAGI. The DNA of the CDR3 is TGTGCCAGCAGTTTTCTTCTAGGGAAAGACGGGGAGCTGTTTTTT. It codes for CASSFLLGKDGELFF.

The CDR3 coding sequence is TGCGCCAGCAGCCGAGACAGGGGCCGGAGTCAAGTTGAGCAGTTCTTC. This codes for CASSRDRGRSQVEQFF. The rearrangement joins TRBV4-3 to TRBJ2-1; 8 positions match TRBD1. With 4 bases clipped from V and 9 bases from J, the junction kept 14 bases outside the gene matches. CDR1 is LGHNA, CDR2 YSLEER, per germline. CDR3 length equals 16 residues.

The J gene is TRBJ1-3, the V gene TRBV5-6; 8 bases are a match to TRBD1. Trimming cost V 3 bases and J 3 bases; bases outside gene matches: 5. The CDR3 totals 15 residues. The germline V gene encodes CDR1 SGHDT and CDR2 YYEEEE. The chain's CDR3 is CASSSPTGGGNTIYF. CDR3 DNA sequence: TGTGCCAGCAGCTCCCCCACAGGGGGTGGAAACACCATATATTTT.

The chain is built from TRBV12-3 or TRBV12-4 and TRBJ1-5; 10 nucleotides match TRBD1. The V gene end was trimmed by 1 base and the J gene end by 3 bases; junction bases not matched to a gene: 3. The CDR3 extends over 16 amino acids. CDR3 in DNA: TGTGCCAGCAGTTTAGGGGGGACAGGGGCCAATCAGCCCCAGCATTTT. It codes for CASSLGGTGANQPQHF.

The chain links TRBV5-1 to TRBJ1-2; no firm D call. The CDR3 loop spans 14 amino acids. Germline CDR1 SGHRS, CDR2 YFSETQ. The V and J ends lost 2 bases and 0 bases respectively, with 8 bases between them. In nucleotides, the CDR3 is TGCGCCAGCAGCTTTGGGCAACCTAACTATGGCTACACCTTC. It codes for CASSFGQPNYGYTF.